What follows describes a single T cell receptor (beta chain). These data are taken from a study of technical replicates of blood from a handful of donors. The V end lost 8 bases, the J end lost 8 bases, and 12 bases lay between the germline ends. This CDR3 region has 11 residues. CDR1 MGHDK and CDR2 SYGVNS come from the germline V gene. Sequenced by immunoSEQ multiplex PCR; TCRdb stores in-frame clones only, minus some. The repertoire includes 100,000 or so clones, 90% to 97% of them detected once, and approximately 0.37% sits in the top ten. This TCR came from a human donor in good health. V and J are TRBV25-1 and TRBJ1-1, with D tentatively TRBD1 (6 bases). Material for sequencing was T cells isolated from PBMCs. CDR3 coding DNA: TGTGCCAGCGATACAGGGAGCGAAGCTTTCTTT. This encodes CASDTGSEAFF. Complete variable domain (other parts from reference TRBV25-1 and TRBJ1-1): EADIYQTPRYLVIGTGKKITLECSQTMGHDKMYWYQQDPGMELHLIHYSYGVNSTEKGDLSSESTVSRIRTEHFPLTLESARPSHTSQYLCASDTGSEAFFGQGTRLTVV.